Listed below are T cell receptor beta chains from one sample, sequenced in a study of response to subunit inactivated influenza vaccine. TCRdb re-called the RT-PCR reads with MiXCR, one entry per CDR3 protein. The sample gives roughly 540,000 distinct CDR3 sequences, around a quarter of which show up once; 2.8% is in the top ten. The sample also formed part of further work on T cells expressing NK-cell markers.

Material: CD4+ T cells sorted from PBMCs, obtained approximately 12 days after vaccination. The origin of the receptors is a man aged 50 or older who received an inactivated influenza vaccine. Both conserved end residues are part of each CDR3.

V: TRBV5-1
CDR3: CASSLQTGAPGTMVYEQYF

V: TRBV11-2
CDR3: CASSLLSQSYEQYF

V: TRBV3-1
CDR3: CASSQGRSAGELFF

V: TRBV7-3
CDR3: CASSHTGNDEQFF

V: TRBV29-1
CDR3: CSVRTGTNTLAKNIQYF

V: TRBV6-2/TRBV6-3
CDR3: CASSYSPPTGAEAFF

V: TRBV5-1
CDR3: CASSFDTPYEQYF

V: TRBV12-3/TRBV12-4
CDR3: CASSLSSGSSYEQYF

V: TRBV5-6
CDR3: CASSLTARSYLGANVLTF

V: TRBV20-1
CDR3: CSASLGQGSETQYF

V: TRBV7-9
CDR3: CASSPGQGEGEQYF

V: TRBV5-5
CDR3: CASSSRDANQPQHF

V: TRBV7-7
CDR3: CASSPNCRGYQPQHF

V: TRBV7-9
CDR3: CASSLGSRDEQFF